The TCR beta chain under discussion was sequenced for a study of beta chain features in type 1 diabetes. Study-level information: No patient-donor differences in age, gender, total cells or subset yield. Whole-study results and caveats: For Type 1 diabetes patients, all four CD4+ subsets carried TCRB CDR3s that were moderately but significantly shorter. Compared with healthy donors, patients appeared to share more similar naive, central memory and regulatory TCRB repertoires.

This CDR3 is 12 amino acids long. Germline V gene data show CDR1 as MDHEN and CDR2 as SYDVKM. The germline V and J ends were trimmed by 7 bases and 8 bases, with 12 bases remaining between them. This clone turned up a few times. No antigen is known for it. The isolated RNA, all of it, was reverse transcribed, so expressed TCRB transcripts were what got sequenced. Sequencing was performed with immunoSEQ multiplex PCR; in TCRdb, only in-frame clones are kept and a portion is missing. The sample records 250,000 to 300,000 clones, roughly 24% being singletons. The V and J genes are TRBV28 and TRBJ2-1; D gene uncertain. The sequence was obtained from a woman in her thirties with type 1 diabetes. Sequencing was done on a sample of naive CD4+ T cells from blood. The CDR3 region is CASTPSGHEQFF. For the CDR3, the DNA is TGTGCCAGCACCCCGTCAGGTCATGAGCAGTTCTTC.